Presented here are 20 T cell receptor beta chains from one specimen sequenced in a study of T cells in Graves' hyperthyroidism and ophthalmopathy. The source material, RNA transcripts, was used to amplify TCR beta CDR3 regions. With the HTBI primer set, the TCR CDR3 went through a first round of RT-PCR. TCRdb re-derived calls from the multiplex PCR reads in MiXCR, one entry per CDR3 protein. The sample includes about 560,000 distinct CDR3 sequences, around 15% of them seen just once. The sequenced material came from blood. These receptors all stem from a woman in her thirties or forties with Graves' hyperthyroidism.

The chain carries TRBV4-1 and TRBJ2-1, with TRBD2 matching over 8 bases. The CDR3 consists of 17 residues. The J segment lost 1 base and the V segment lost 3 bases, leaving 8 bases of the junction unmatched. Germline V gene lookup returns CDR1 MGHRA and CDR2 YSYEKL. The CDR3 loop reads CASSQGRGGRSYNEQFF. The CDR3 DNA is TGCGCCAGCAGCCAGGGGAGGGGCGGGAGGTCCTACAATGAGCAGTTCTTC.

This clonotype occurred a few times. The J gene is TRBJ1-2, the V gene TRBV9; D is unclear. There are 14 residues in the CDR3. Between the trimmed V and J ends, which lost 0 bases and 1 base, there was a span of 7 bases. Germline CDR1 is SGDLS and CDR2 is YYNGEE. Here the CDR3 DNA reads TGTGCCAGCAGCGTAGGGCAGGATAACTATGGCTACACCTTC. As protein: CASSVGQDNYGYTF.

This clonotype was recorded many times. CDR3 DNA: TGCGCCACGTCAACAGGGGACAAGTATGGCTACACCTTC. Translation: CATSTGDKYGYTF. The chain uses TRBV5-1 and TRBJ1-2; 7 bases are a match to TRBD1. With V trimmed by 9 bases and J by 5 bases, 10 bases remained unmatched. Germline V lookup: CDR1 SGHRS, CDR2 YFSETQ. The CDR3 has 13 residues.

Many counts were recorded for this clonotype. The V gene is TRBV5-1, the J gene TRBJ2-7; 7 nucleotides line up with TRBD1. The germline CDR1 and CDR2 sequences are SGHRS and YFSETQ. J lost 5 bases, V lost 4 bases, and 12 bases had no gene match. The CDR3 totals 15 residues. CDR3 sequence reads: CASSPGQERTDEQYF. CDR3 DNA: TGCGCCAGCAGCCCCGGACAGGAGAGGACGGACGAGCAGTACTTC.

This clonotype appeared many times. This chain connects TRBV29-1 to TRBJ2-5; 12 bases align to TRBD2. This CDR3 region has 15 residues. Germline V lookup: CDR1 SQVTM, CDR2 ANQGSEA. The V and J ends lost 4 bases and 4 bases, in that order; junction bases with no gene match: 7. CDR3 nucleotide sequence: TGCAGCGTTGCCCTAGGACTAGCGGGAATAGAGACCCAGTACTTC. Amino acid sequence: CSVALGLAGIETQYF.

This clonotype was recorded many times. V gene TRBV4-1 combines with J gene TRBJ2-7; D perhaps matches TRBD1 (6 bases). The CDR3 is 14 residues long. The germline V gene encodes CDR1 MGHRA and CDR2 YSYEKL. V lost 1 base and J lost 4, with 11 bases in between. CDR3 DNA sequence: TGCGCCAGCAGCCAAGCCCAGGGGTCGTACGAGCAGTACTTC. This encodes CASSQAQGSYEQYF.

There are many counts of this clonotype. The V and J genes are TRBV24-1 and TRBJ2-4; 7 positions match TRBD2. Germline V lookup: CDR1 KGHDR, CDR2 SFDVKD. J gave up 9 bases and V 3 bases, and 7 bases lay outside the gene matches. The CDR3 length is 14 residues. DNA of the CDR3: TGTGCCACCAGTGATGGGGGGGTGGGGGGCATTCAGTACTTC. Its translation is CATSDGGVGGIQYF.

This clonotype was counted at least ten times. The rearrangement uses TRBV12-3 or TRBV12-4 and TRBJ1-1; 8 bases agree with TRBD1. Losses at the gene ends were 4 bases for V and 5 bases for J; bases not matched to a gene: 6. The CDR3 has 14 residues. CDR3 sequence (DNA): TGTGCCAGCAGTTACAGGGGGAGTGTAACTGAAGCTTTCTTT. It codes for CASSYRGSVTEAFF.

The chain links TRBV9 to TRBJ2-6, with D possibly called TRBD1 or TRBD2 (6 bases each). Germline CDR1 is SGDLS and CDR2 is YYNGEE. V was trimmed by 1 base and J by 1 base, leaving 9 bases between them. CDR3 length: 16 residues. CDR3 sequence reads: CASSVKGGSGANVLTF. The CDR3 DNA sequence: TGTGCCAGCAGCGTAAAGGGGGGTTCTGGGGCCAACGTCCTGACTTTC.

This clonotype was detected a few times. This chain uses TRBV28 with TRBJ2-5; 9 nucleotides match TRBD2. Unmatched junction bases numbered 24, after V lost 5 bases and J lost 5 bases. This CDR3 spans 20 amino acids. Germline CDR1 is MDHEN and CDR2 is SYDVKM. CDR3 amino acids: CASSLNPLLGGRAREETQYF. CDR3 coding DNA: TGTGCCAGCAGTCTAAATCCCCTTTTGGGCGGGAGGGCCAGGGAGGAGACCCAGTACTTC.

This clonotype came up many times. The chain combines TRBV13 with TRBJ2-7, with D perhaps matching TRBD2 (5 bases). The V gene's germline CDR1 is PRHDT and CDR2 FYEKMQ (reference sequence). This CDR3 region has 15 residues. Trimming pared 2 bases from V and 0 bases from J, leaving 11 bases between. This CDR3 is CASSLRGFLSYEQYF. As DNA, the CDR3 is TGTGCCAGCAGCTTACGAGGGTTCCTCTCCTACGAGCAGTACTTC.

The chain uses TRBV20-1 and TRBJ2-1; D is unclear. V was trimmed by 2 bases and J by 7 bases, leaving 9 bases between them. This CDR3 comprises 12 residues. CDR1 and CDR2 (germline): DFQATT, SNEGSKA (reference sequence). CDR3 DNA: TGCAGTGCTAGACCCATGGGGAATGAGCAGTTCTTC. Protein: CSARPMGNEQFF.

This clonotype was seen at least ten times. The chain couples TRBV29-1 to TRBJ2-3, with 10 positions matching TRBD2. Germline CDR1 and CDR2: SQVTM and ANQGSEA. The CDR3 contains 15 residues. After removal of 6 bases from V and 3 bases from J, the junction contained 9 bases not matched to a gene. CDR3 DNA: TGCAGCGTGTCCCCTAAACTAGCGGGAACAGATACGCAGTATTTT. Protein: CSVSPKLAGTDTQYF.

This clonotype has only a few counts. V is TRBV14 and J is TRBJ2-3, with 8 nucleotides matching TRBD2. The CDR3 runs 17 residues. Germline V gene lookup returns CDR1 SGHDN and CDR2 FVKESK. V trimming: 4 bases; J trimming: 5 bases; junction bases outside the gene matches: 14. The CDR3 reads CASSLDPPAGVEDTQYF. The CDR3 bases are TGTGCCAGCAGCCTAGACCCCCCAGCGGGAGTCGAAGATACGCAGTATTTT. Full variable domain (remainder filled in from reference TRBV14 and TRBJ2-3): EAGVTQFPSHSVIEKGQTVTLRCDPISGHDNLYWYRRVMGKEIKFLLHFVKESKQDESGMPNNRFLAERTGGTYSTLKVQPAELEDSGVYFCASSLDPPAGVEDTQYFGPGTRLTVL.

This clonotype was seen a few times. A much larger clone lies one base from this, so it may be a read error. The rearrangement links TRBV28 to TRBJ2-3; D may match TRBD1 or TRBD2 (5 bases each). This CDR3 is 15 amino acids long. The germline gives CDR1 MDHEN, CDR2 SYDVKM. CDR3 sequence: CASSPPEAHTGTQYF. The CDR3 bases are TGTGCCAGCAGTCCCCCGGAGGCGCACACAGGTACGCAGTATTTT.

Many counts were recorded for this clonotype. The CDR3 DNA reads as TGTGCCAGCAGCCAAGTCGTTGGCTACGAGCAGTACTTC. It yields the protein CASSQVVGYEQYF. The chain employs TRBV3-1 and TRBJ2-7; no reliable D call. V lost 1 base and J lost 3, with 7 bases in between. Germline CDR1 and CDR2: LGHDT and YNNKEL (reference sequence). This CDR3 is 13 amino acids long.

This clonotype was found a few times. The chain joins TRBV5-1 to TRBJ2-2; D remains ambiguous. This CDR3 is 15 amino acids long. Trimming removed 4 bases from V and 1 base from J, with 11 bases in between. CDR1 is SGHRS and CDR2 is YFSETQ in the germline V gene. CDR3 amino acids: CASSRAEKNTGELFF. The CDR3 DNA sequence: TGCGCCAGCAGCAGAGCTGAAAAGAACACCGGGGAGCTGTTTTTT.

V usage is TRBV11-1 and J usage is TRBJ2-1, with D possibly being TRBD1 (5 bases). The CDR3 loop spans 14 amino acids. V shed 4 bases and J shed 1 base, with 8 bases lying between them. Per germline, CDR1 SGHAT and CDR2 FQDESV (reference sequence). The CDR3 reads CASSSRESYNEQFF. For the CDR3, the DNA is TGTGCCAGCAGCTCCAGGGAATCCTACAATGAGCAGTTCTTC.

The V and J genes are TRBV15 and TRBJ1-1; the D gene is possibly TRBD1 (5 bases). The V gene lost 0 bases and the J gene lost 0 bases, with 11 bases spanning the gap. The CDR3 covers 16 residues. The germline V gene encodes CDR1 LNHNV and CDR2 YYDKDF (reference sequence). CDR3 sequence (DNA): TGTGCCACCAGCAGAGATCTTGGACAAATGAACACTGAAGCTTTCTTT. It translates to CATSRDLGQMNTEAFF.

This clonotype occurred a few times. This clone may be a read error of a much larger clone one base away. The chain employs TRBV12-3 or TRBV12-4 and TRBJ2-6, with a tentative D call TRBD1 (5 bases). The CDR3 length is 16 residues. The CDR3 region has the DNA TGTGCCAGCAGTCCCGGACCCCACGCTGGGGCCAACGTCCCGACTTTC. Amino acids: CASSPGPHAGANVPTF.